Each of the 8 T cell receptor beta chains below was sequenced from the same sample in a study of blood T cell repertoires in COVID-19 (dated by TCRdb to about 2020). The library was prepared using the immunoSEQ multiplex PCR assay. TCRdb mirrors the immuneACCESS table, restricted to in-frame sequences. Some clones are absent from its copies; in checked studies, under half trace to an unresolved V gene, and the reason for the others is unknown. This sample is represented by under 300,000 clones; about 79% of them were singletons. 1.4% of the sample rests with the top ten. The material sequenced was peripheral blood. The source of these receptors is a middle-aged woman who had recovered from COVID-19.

As DNA, the CDR3 is TGCGCCAGCAGTATTAGGACTAGCGAAAACCAAGAGACCCAGTACTTC. Translating gives CASSIRTSENQETQYF. The V gene is TRBV23-1, the J gene TRBJ2-5; 9 nucleotides agree with TRBD2. TRBV23-1 belongs to the ORF category, with a function that is uncertain. The CDR3 spans 16 residues. J gave up 0 bases and V 5 bases, and 7 bases lay outside the gene matches.

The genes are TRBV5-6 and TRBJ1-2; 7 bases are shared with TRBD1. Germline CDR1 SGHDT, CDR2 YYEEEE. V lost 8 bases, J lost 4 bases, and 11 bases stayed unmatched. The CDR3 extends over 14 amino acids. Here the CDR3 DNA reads TGTGCCAGTGCGAGGACAGGAATCACCTATGGCTACACCTTC. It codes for CASARTGITYGYTF.

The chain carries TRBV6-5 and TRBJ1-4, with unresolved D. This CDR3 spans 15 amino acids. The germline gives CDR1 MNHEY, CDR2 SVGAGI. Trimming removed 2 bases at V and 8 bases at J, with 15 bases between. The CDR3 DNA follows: TGTGCCAGCAGTTACGGTGCCGGCGGAGGGGAAAAACTGTTTTTT. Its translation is CASSYGAGGGEKLFF.

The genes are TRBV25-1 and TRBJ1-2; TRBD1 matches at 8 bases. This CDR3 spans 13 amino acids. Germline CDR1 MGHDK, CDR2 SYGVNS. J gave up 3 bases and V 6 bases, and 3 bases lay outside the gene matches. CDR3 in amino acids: CASREGQDYGYTF. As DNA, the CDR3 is TGTGCCAGCAGAGAGGGACAGGACTATGGCTACACCTTC.

The CDR3 DNA sequence: TGTGCCAGCAACCGGGGGAGCGGGGGGATGACAGATACGCAGTATTTT. This gives the protein CASNRGSGGMTDTQYF. The chain links TRBV4-2 to TRBJ2-3, with TRBD2 matching over 9 bases. The CDR3 has 16 amino acids. Germline assignment: CDR1 LGHNA and CDR2 YNFKEQ. The trim removed 7 bases at V and 3 bases at J, leaving 11 bases unmatched.

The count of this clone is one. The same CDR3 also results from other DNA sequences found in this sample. The CDR3 sequence is CASSPPSGQETQYF. DNA of the CDR3: TGTGCCAGCTCACCACCCTCAGGGCAAGAGACCCAGTACTTC. V usage is TRBV18 and J usage is TRBJ2-5; TRBD1 is a possible D gene (5 bases). In germline, CDR1 is KGHSH, CDR2 LQKENI. The CDR3 consists of 14 residues. V was trimmed by 0 bases and J by 2 bases, leaving 7 bases between them.

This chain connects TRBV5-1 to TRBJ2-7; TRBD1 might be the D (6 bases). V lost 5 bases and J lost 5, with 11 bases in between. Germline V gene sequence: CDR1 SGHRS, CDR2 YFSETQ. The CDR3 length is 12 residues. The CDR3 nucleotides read TGCGCCAGCAGTTCCACAGGGCACGAGCAGTACTTC. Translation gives CASSSTGHEQYF.

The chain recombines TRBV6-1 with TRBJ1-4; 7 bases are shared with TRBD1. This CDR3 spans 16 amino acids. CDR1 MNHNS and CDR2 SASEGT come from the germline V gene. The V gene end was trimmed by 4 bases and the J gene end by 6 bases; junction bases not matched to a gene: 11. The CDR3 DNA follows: TGTGCCAGCAGTGGCTATTTACAGGGGACCCATGAAAAACTGTTTTTT. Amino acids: CASSGYLQGTHEKLFF.